This record concerns one TCR beta chain sequence. This entry is derived from a study of T cells in Graves' hyperthyroidism and ophthalmopathy. Per the germline V gene, CDR1 is DFQATT and CDR2 is SNEGSKA (reference sequence). The CDR3 sequence is 13 residues long. V was shortened by 2 bases and J by 2 bases, with 7 bases between the two germline ends. Amplification of TCR beta CDR3 regions was performed using RNA transcripts as template. A first-round RT-PCR of the TCR CDR3 used the HTBI primer set. TCRdb re-called the multiplex PCR reads with MiXCR, one entry per CDR3 protein. The table has some 510,000 distinct CDR3 sequences, 20% seen once.

The rearrangement joins TRBV20-1 to TRBJ1-5; D is unclear. The sample comprised blood. The sequence was collected from a man between 18 and 29 years old with Graves' hyperthyroidism. The CDR3 here is CSARPDGNQPQHF. CDR3 nucleotide sequence: TGCAGTGCTAGACCGGACGGCAATCAGCCCCAGCATTTT.